This section outlines one T cell receptor beta chain sequence together with its context. What it recognizes is unknown. The data were taken from a study of OX40 agonist ivuxolimab in advanced cancers. Study-level information: All patients had ivuxolimab intravenously every 2 weeks at 0.01 to 10 mg/kg. Study-level points and caveats: Among T cells, CD8+ cells averaged more expanded clones than CD4+ cells.

The germline V gene encodes CDR1 KGHSH and CDR2 LQKENI. The ends were cut back, 2 bases at V and 9 bases at J, with 14 bases in the middle. CDR3 length: 14 amino acids. Measured with immunoSEQ multiplex PCR; TCRdb has only the in-frame clones, and not every one. The sample holds 80,000 or so clones; 80% to 95% are singletons and the top ten take more than 0.3%. The source of this sequence is an adult with an advanced solid tumor such as melanoma, head and neck, liver or kidney cancer. The chain combines TRBV18 with TRBJ2-1, with D possibly being TRBD1 (5 bases). The specimen was CD4+ or CD8+ T cells sorted from blood, collected in a trial of the OX40 agonist ivuxolimab. The CDR3 spells CASSPGPQGSEQFF. The CDR3 DNA is TGTGCCAGCTCACCAGGGCCCCAGGGCTCTGAGCAGTTCTTC.